The 18 T cell receptor beta chains below all came from one sample that was sequenced in a study of blood T cell repertoires in COVID-19. Profiled with immunoSEQ multiplex PCR; TCRdb holds only in-frame clones, not every one. The sample shows roughly 140,000 clones, 65% to 90% of them seen only once. Sequencing was performed on peripheral blood. Receptor source: a woman aged 45 to 65 in a cohort sampled during active or convalescent COVID-19.

The CDR3 DNA reads as TGTGCCAGCAGCTTAGCCGGGACTAGCGGGGGGGCAGGCAATGAGCAGTTCTTC. Translated: CASSLAGTSGGAGNEQFF. The chain joins TRBV11-3 to TRBJ2-1; 16 bases are shared with TRBD2. This CDR3 spans 18 amino acids. Germline V gene sequence: CDR1 SGHNT, CDR2 YENEEA. The trim removed 1 base at V and 6 bases at J, leaving 6 bases unmatched.

The chain couples TRBV6-1 to TRBJ1-4, with D uncertain. Germline CDR1 is MNHNS and CDR2 is SASEGT. The CDR3 has 15 residues. V shed 6 bases and J shed 8 bases, with 19 bases lying between them. The CDR3, as DNA: TGTGCCAGCAGCTTGAGCGATTGGTCTGGGGAAAAACTGTTTTTT. Its protein product is CASSLSDWSGEKLFF.

In its sample, this clone was seen once. The rearrangement joins TRBV6-5 to TRBJ1-2; 12 bases match TRBD1. Germline V CDR1 and CDR2: MNHEY, SVGAGI. The CDR3 loop spans 15 amino acids. J was trimmed by 3 bases and V by 6 bases; bases with no gene match: 5. The CDR3 nucleotides are TGTGCCAGCAGCTCCGGGACAGGGGGCGACTATGGCTACACCTTC. Its translation is CASSSGTGGDYGYTF.

This clone was detected only a few times. This rearrangement joins TRBV7-9 to TRBJ2-7, with 7 bases fitting TRBD2. Germline V lookup: CDR1 SEHNR, CDR2 FQNEAQ (reference sequence). This CDR3 contains 15 residues. The trim removed 2 bases at V and 3 bases at J, leaving 7 bases unmatched. In DNA, the CDR3 is TGTGCCAGCAGCTTAAGGGATGGACTAGACTACGAGCAGTACTTC. Its protein product is CASSLRDGLDYEQYF.

CDR3 sequence reads: CASSPDSDTQYF. The CDR3 region has the DNA TGTGCCAGCAGCCCCGACTCAGATACGCAGTATTTT. The V and J genes are TRBV7-9 and TRBJ2-3; D not resolved. Per germline, CDR1 SEHNR and CDR2 FQNEAQ (reference sequence). V was trimmed by 5 bases and J by 4 bases, leaving 7 bases between them. The CDR3 totals 12 residues. Full variable domain (outside the CDR3, taken from reference TRBV7-9 and TRBJ2-3): DTGVSQNPRHKITKRGQNVTFRCDPISEHNRLYWYRQTLGQGPEFLTYFQNEAQLEKSRLLSDRFSAERPKGSFSTLEIQRTEQGDSAMYLCASSPDSDTQYFGPGTRLTVL.

This chain uses TRBV14 with TRBJ1-1, with D possibly being TRBD1 (5 bases). The CDR3 is 15 amino acids. Trimming stripped 1 base from V and 7 bases from J, with 16 bases between. Per the germline V gene, CDR1 is SGHDN and CDR2 is FVKESK. The CDR3 region has the DNA TGTGCCAGCAGCCAAGGGGGGGACCCCCTATATGAAGCTTTCTTT. This codes for CASSQGGDPLYEAFF.

J is TRBJ1-5 and V is TRBV7-8, with D uncertain. The germline V gene encodes CDR1 SGHVS and CDR2 FQNEAQ. Trimming left V 2 bases short and J 7 bases short, with 15 bases between. CDR3 length: 15 amino acids. In DNA form, the CDR3 reads TGTGCCAGCAGCTTAAGCCGTGCGGGGATCCAGCCCCAGCATTTT. Translating gives CASSLSRAGIQPQHF.

This clone was seen just once. The chain joins TRBV7-8 to TRBJ2-4, with 9 bases identical to TRBD1. This CDR3 is 17 amino acids long. Trimming removed 5 bases from V and 0 bases from J; junction bases left unmatched: 8. Germline loops: CDR1 SGHVS, CDR2 FQNEAQ. The CDR3 bases are TGTGCCAGCAGCCCACCCGGGACAGGGTTAGCCAAAAACATTCAGTACTTC. Translated: CASSPPGTGLAKNIQYF.

The chain combines TRBV19 with TRBJ1-1; TRBD1 is a possible D gene (5 bases). The CDR3 contains 15 residues. V gave up 7 bases and J gave up 7 bases, with 22 bases separating them. In germline, CDR1 is LNHDA, CDR2 SQIVND (reference sequence). CDR3 in amino acids: CASTTITPGKGEAFF. Written as DNA, the CDR3 is TGTGCCAGTACCACCATTACCCCAGGGAAGGGTGAAGCTTTCTTT.

The gene calls are TRBV6-6 and TRBJ1-1, with D hard to call. Germline CDR1 reads MNHNY; CDR2 reads SVGAGI (reference sequence). The length of the CDR3 is 14 residues. V lost 0 bases and J lost 3, with 8 bases in between. The CDR3 nucleotides are TGTGCCAGCAGTTACTCGATAATAGACACTGAAGCTTTCTTT. Its translation is CASSYSIIDTEAFF.

The V call is TRBV7-3, the J call TRBJ1-2; TRBD1 might be the D (5 bases). The ends were cut back, 5 bases at V and 7 bases at J, with 14 bases in the middle. The CDR3 consists of 13 residues. Germline CDR1 is SGHTA and CDR2 is FQGTGA. The CDR3 sequence is CASSRTAGFGYTF. The CDR3 DNA is TGTGCCAGCAGCCGAACCGCAGGGTTTGGCTACACCTTC.

The genes are TRBV6-1 and TRBJ2-3; 7 nucleotides match TRBD1. Germline-derived CDR1 and CDR2 are MNHNS and SASEGT. This CDR3 is 18 amino acids long. Trimming removed 2 bases from V and 6 bases from J; junction bases left unmatched: 17. The CDR3 sequence is CASSERGLGSFGTDTQYF. The CDR3 DNA reads TGTGCCAGCAGTGAAAGGGGGCTGGGGAGCTTTGGTACGGATACGCAGTATTTT.

The genes are TRBV6-1 and TRBJ2-1; possible D gene TRBD1, 5 bases. This CDR3 has 12 amino acids. Germline values: CDR1 MNHNS, CDR2 SASEGT. V dropped 3 bases and J dropped 9 bases, with 9 bases sitting between them. The CDR3 DNA is TGTGCCAGCAGTGAGGGGCAGGTTGAGCAGTTCTTC. Its protein is CASSEGQVEQFF.

The chain recombines TRBV6-1 with TRBJ1-1, with D perhaps TRBD1 (5 bases). The CDR3 covers 15 residues. Germline V gene lookup returns CDR1 MNHNS and CDR2 SASEGT. Trimming stripped 1 base from V and 5 bases from J, with 14 bases between. The CDR3 nucleotides read TGTGCCAGCAGTGAAGAGGAGGGACTTCATACTGAAGCTTTCTTT. This encodes CASSEEEGLHTEAFF.

The chain carries TRBV7-9 and TRBJ2-1; the D is unclear. The CDR3 is 13 residues long. The germline V and J ends were trimmed by 5 bases and 4 bases, with 9 bases remaining between them. Germline CDR1 and CDR2: SEHNR and FQNEAQ (reference sequence). CDR3 region: CASSPVTYNEQFF. CDR3 nucleotides: TGTGCCAGCAGCCCTGTTACTTACAATGAGCAGTTCTTC.

The V call is TRBV10-3, the J call TRBJ1-6, with TRBD1 identical over 7 bases. The length of the CDR3 is 14 residues. The junction had 6 bases not matched to a gene; V was cut back by 6 bases and J by 7 bases. CDR1 is ENHRY, CDR2 SYGVKD, per germline. CDR3 coding DNA: TGTGCCATCAGGCCCGGGACAGAAAATTCACCCCTCCACTTT. Its translation is CAIRPGTENSPLHF.

The chain recombines TRBV6-2 or TRBV6-3 with TRBJ2-2; 7 bases are shared with TRBD2. Trimming took 6 bases from V and 5 from J; bases not matched to a gene: 9. Germline V gives CDR1 MNHEY, CDR2 SVGEGT. This CDR3 region has 15 residues. CDR3 residues: CASSPAGRGTGELFF. In nucleotides, the CDR3 is TGTGCCAGCAGCCCAGCGGGACGTGGGACCGGGGAGCTGTTTTTT.

This clone was seen once. The rearrangement links TRBV5-1 to TRBJ1-1, with D uncertain. Germline CDR1 reads SGHRS; CDR2 reads YFSETQ. V was pared by 4 bases and J by 4 bases, with 8 bases between. The CDR3 is 12 residues long. CDR3 nucleotides: TGCGCCAGCAGCATCGTCGGCACTGAAGCTTTCTTT. It encodes CASSIVGTEAFF.